One sample yielded the 19 T cell receptor beta chains listed below, sequenced in a study of PD-1 blockade in classical Hodgkin lymphoma. No patient escaped relapse after autologous stem cell transplantation, and brentuximab vedotin exposure varied. TCRdb's copy holds only in-frame clones and misses some; the assay was immunoSEQ multiplex PCR. The sample has about 94,000 clones; 89% are singletons. The source material was peripheral blood mononuclear cells (PBMCs), sampled before the second cycle of nivolumab. All receptors come from a human donor with classical Hodgkin lymphoma.

This chain links TRBV11-2 with TRBJ2-2, with D unclear. Germline V gives CDR1 SGHAT, CDR2 FQNNGV. The CDR3 runs 18 residues. Trimming cost V 3 bases and J 1 base, with 18 bases left between them. The CDR3 DNA reads as TGTGCCAGCAGCTTTGATCCCTTGGCAGGAAGGAACACCGGGGAGCTGTTTTTT. Protein product: CASSFDPLAGRNTGELFF.

This CDR3 is CSVEDSGLTEQFF. CDR3 DNA sequence: TGCAGCGTTGAAGATTCAGGGCTAACTGAGCAGTTCTTC. The chain combines TRBV29-1 with TRBJ2-1, with a tentative D call TRBD1 (5 bases). This CDR3 has 13 amino acids. The V end lost 0 bases, the J end lost 9 bases, and 12 bases lay between the germline ends. Germline V gene data show CDR1 as SQVTM and CDR2 as ANQGSEA.

This chain connects TRBV11-2 to TRBJ2-2; the D gene is possibly TRBD1 (5 bases). The germline gives CDR1 SGHAT, CDR2 FQNNGV. V lost 2 bases and J lost 5, with 6 bases in between. This CDR3 has 13 amino acids. Here the CDR3 DNA reads TGTGCCAGCAGCTTACAGGGAACCGGGGAGCTGTTTTTT. Translating gives CASSLQGTGELFF. The variable domain in full, with the rest retrieved from reference TRBV11-2 and TRBJ2-2, is EAGVAQSPRYKIIEKRQSVAFWCNPISGHATLYWYQQILGQGPKLLIQFQNNGVVDDSQLPKDRFSAERLKGVDSTLKIQPAKLEDSAVYLCASSLQGTGELFFGEGSRLTVL.

The rearrangement uses TRBV6-5 and TRBJ2-5; D gene ambiguous. Trimming took off 6 bases at V and 8 bases at J, with 16 bases between the two ends. CDR3 length: 13 amino acids. Germline V gene sequence: CDR1 MNHEY, CDR2 SVGAGI. The CDR3 region has the DNA TGTGCCAGCAGCTCACCCAACGGGCAAACCCAGTACTTC. It encodes CASSSPNGQTQYF.

This chain joins TRBV19 and TRBJ2-3, with D possibly called TRBD1 or TRBD2 (5 bases each). V lost 3 bases and J 8 bases, leaving 12 bases between the germline ends. The CDR3 has 13 amino acids. Germline V lookup: CDR1 LNHDA, CDR2 SQIVND (reference sequence). In DNA form, the CDR3 reads TGTGCCAGTAGTATGACGGGGCAGGTTACGCAGTATTTT. Protein: CASSMTGQVTQYF.

CDR3 sequence: CASSLETGYTQYF. DNA of the CDR3: TGTGCCAGCAGCTTGGAGACAGGTTATACGCAGTATTTT. The J gene is TRBJ2-3, the V gene TRBV5-6; tentative D call: TRBD1 (6 bases). Germline-derived CDR1 and CDR2 are SGHDT and YYEEEE. This CDR3 contains 13 residues. Between the trimmed V and J ends, which lost 0 bases and 7 bases, there was a span of 9 bases. Drawing the rest from reference TRBV5-6 and TRBJ2-3, the complete variable domain is DAGVTQSPTHLIKTRGQQVTLRCSPKSGHDTVSWYQQALGQGPQFIFQYYEEEERQRGNFPDRFSGHQFPNYSSELNVNALLLGDSALYLCASSLETGYTQYFGPGTRLTVL.

CDR3 bases: TGTGCCAGTAGTCCTGGACAGGGGGGCAATCAGCCCCAGCATTTT. It encodes CASSPGQGGNQPQHF. V usage is TRBV19 and J usage is TRBJ1-5; 10 bases fit TRBD1. Germline-derived CDR1 and CDR2 are LNHDA and SQIVND (reference sequence). The CDR3 spans 15 residues. V lost 5 bases to trimming and J lost 2 bases; unmatched junction nucleotides: 3.

Only one count was recorded for this clone. V is TRBV6-5 and J is TRBJ1-4; D call uncertain. The CDR3 totals 11 residues. With 7 bases removed from V and 8 bases from J, the gap between germline ends came to 8 bases. Germline CDR1 MNHEY, CDR2 SVGAGI. CDR3 sequence: CASTEQEKLFF. The CDR3 coding sequence is TGTGCCAGCACGGAACAGGAAAAACTGTTTTTT.

V gene TRBV5-1 combines with J gene TRBJ1-1; unclear D gene. The CDR3 length is 15 residues. Deletions cut 0 bases from V and 1 base from J, with 10 bases between. Germline CDR1 and CDR2: SGHRS and YFSETQ. In DNA, the CDR3 is TGCGCCAGCAGCTTGGAGGCCAGCAAGAACACTGAAGCTTTCTTT. Amino acids: CASSLEASKNTEAFF. Supplemented by reference TRBV5-1 and TRBJ1-1, the full variable domain reads KAGVTQTPRYLIKTRGQQVTLSCSPISGHRSVSWYQQTPGQGLQFLFEYFSETQRNKGNFPGRFSGRQFSNSRSEMNVSTLELGDSALYLCASSLEASKNTEAFFGQGTRLTVV.

This chain links TRBV5-4 with TRBJ2-3; TRBD2 matches at 13 bases. CDR3 length equals 18 residues. After removal of 4 bases from V and 2 bases from J, the junction contained 10 bases not matched to a gene. Germline V gives CDR1 SGHNT, CDR2 YYREEE (reference sequence). CDR3 nucleotides: TGTGCCAGCAGCGGCGAAGGGACTAGCGGGGAGTTCACAGATACGCAGTATTTT. Encoded protein: CASSGEGTSGEFTDTQYF.

V is TRBV7-6 and J is TRBJ1-6; D is perhaps TRBD1 (6 bases). The germline gives CDR1 SGHVS, CDR2 FNYEAQ. Trimming removed 2 bases from V and 0 bases from J, with 8 bases in between. CDR3 size: 16 residues. The DNA of the CDR3 is TGTGCCAGCAGCTTAACGGACAGCTCCTATAATTCACCCCTCCACTTT. Translation gives CASSLTDSSYNSPLHF.

The V call is TRBV10-2, the J call TRBJ2-7; 12 bases fit TRBD2. CDR3 length: 14 residues. The V gene's germline CDR1 is WSHSY and CDR2 SAAADI. V lost 6 bases to trimming and J lost 5 bases; unmatched junction nucleotides: 5. CDR3 in amino acids: CASRRLAGDNEQYF. Written as DNA, the CDR3 is TGCGCCAGCAGAAGACTAGCGGGAGATAACGAGCAGTACTTC.

This rearrangement joins TRBV5-1 to TRBJ2-2; 10 bases align to TRBD2. V shed 6 bases and J 6 bases; nucleotides not matched to a gene: 2. Per germline, CDR1 SGHRS and CDR2 YFSETQ. CDR3 length equals 13 residues. The CDR3 bases are TGCGCCAGCACCCTAGCGGGAGCCGGGGAGCTGTTTTTT. It is translated as CASTLAGAGELFF.

The V call is TRBV28, the J call TRBJ1-1; tentatively, D is TRBD1 (6 bases). CDR1 and CDR2 from the germline V gene are MDHEN and SYDVKM. The germline V and J ends were trimmed by 6 bases and 2 bases, with 13 bases remaining between them. This CDR3 has 14 amino acids. The CDR3 loop reads CASRGDTPNTEAFF. In DNA, the CDR3 is TGTGCCAGCAGGGGGGACACCCCCAACACTGAAGCTTTCTTT.

CDR3 loop: CASSLRLAGAYEQYF. The CDR3 nucleotides are TGTGCCAGCAGCCTCCGACTAGCGGGGGCCTACGAGCAGTACTTC. The chain is built from TRBV13 and TRBJ2-7, with 12 bases aligning to TRBD2. This CDR3 comprises 15 residues. The germline CDR1 and CDR2 sequences are PRHDT and FYEKMQ (reference sequence). V lost 5 bases to trimming and J lost 2 bases; unmatched junction nucleotides: 4.

J is TRBJ2-5 and V is TRBV5-6; tentative D call: TRBD1 (5 bases). Trimming pared 1 base from V and 4 bases from J, leaving 14 bases between. This CDR3 contains 15 residues. CDR1 and CDR2 (germline): SGHDT, YYEEEE. The chain's CDR3 is CASSLFTGGRETQYF. The CDR3 nucleotides are TGTGCCAGCAGCTTGTTCACAGGCGGTAGAGAGACCCAGTACTTC.

The V gene is TRBV15, the J gene TRBJ2-3; D is unresolved. V dropped 3 bases and J dropped 9 bases, with 13 bases sitting between them. CDR3 length: 13 amino acids. CDR1 is LNHNV and CDR2 is YYDKDF in the germline V gene (reference sequence). CDR3 nucleotide sequence: TGTGCCACCAGCAGGGACCCCCAGAACACGCAGTATTTT. Residues: CATSRDPQNTQYF.

The chain employs TRBV10-3 and TRBJ1-2; D might be TRBD1 (6 bases). The CDR3 contains 15 residues. Germline values: CDR1 ENHRY, CDR2 SYGVKD. V was pared by 1 base and J by 8 bases, with 17 bases between. The CDR3 protein is CAISEWGSTGWGYTF. The DNA of the CDR3 is TGTGCCATCAGTGAGTGGGGCTCGACAGGATGGGGCTACACCTTC.

The chain recombines TRBV6-1 with TRBJ2-7; 9 nucleotides align to TRBD1. CDR3 length: 15 amino acids. Germline assignment: CDR1 MNHNS and CDR2 SASEGT. The V gene end was trimmed by 3 bases and the J gene end by 4 bases; junction bases not matched to a gene: 7. The CDR3 sequence: CASSDLRQGEYEQYF. The CDR3 DNA reads TGTGCCAGCAGTGACCTCAGACAGGGGGAATACGAGCAGTACTTC.